These 23 T cell receptor beta chains came from one sample sequenced in a study of a mutant IDH1 vaccine in newly diagnosed glioma (dated by TCRdb to about 2021). These receptors lack a known antigen. The library was made by the immunoSEQ multiplex PCR assay. As stored in TCRdb, this immuneACCESS dataset retains in-frame rearrangements with V and J assigned. A fraction of the clones does not appear; measured against another copy, unresolved V genes explain less than half of the discrepancy, and the remainder lacks a known reason. This sample comprises tens of thousands of clones, 91% of them detected only once. 0.56% of the sample rests with the top ten. The intended sense of this specimen's time point label: week 5, during vaccination. A 20-mer mutant IDH1 peptide at 300 micrograms in Montanide made up each vaccine dose, which was injected subcutaneously together with topical imiquimod. This material consisted of PBMCs, taken from a glioma patient whose treatment included an IDH1 peptide vaccine. The receptors originated from a woman aged 50 to 60 with glioma.

This clone was detected once. V is TRBV5-6 and J is TRBJ2-7, with D possibly being TRBD2 (6 bases). The CDR3 sequence is 16 residues long. CDR1 SGHDT and CDR2 YYEEEE come from the germline V gene. Trimming cost V 4 bases and J 1 base, with 18 bases left between them. The CDR3 is CASSPTASVESYEQYF. CDR3 coding DNA: TGTGCCAGCAGCCCTACAGCTAGCGTCGAGTCCTACGAGCAGTACTTC.

V is TRBV4-2 and J is TRBJ2-5; possibly TRBD2 for D (6 bases). Trimming cost V 4 bases and J 3 bases, with 18 bases left between them. This CDR3 has 16 residues. The germline gives CDR1 LGHNA, CDR2 YNFKEQ. CDR3 bases: TGTGCCAGCAGCCCCCGGTACGGGCCGGGAGAAGAGACCCAGTACTTC. Translated, it gives CASSPRYGPGEETQYF.

On this clone: The junction does not match germline at one end; this may be a read error. V is TRBV11-3 and J is TRBJ2-1; 9 nucleotides agree with TRBD1. This CDR3 is built from 13 residues. In germline, CDR1 is SGHNT, CDR2 YENEEA. CDR3 amino acids: CASSLDRTGVLVF. The CDR3 region has the DNA TGTGCCAGCAGCTTAGACAGGACAGGGGTTCTGGTCTTC.

This CDR3 is CASSLVDGLNEKLFF. The CDR3, as DNA: TGTGCCAGCAGTTTGGTCGACGGATTAAATGAAAAACTGTTTTTT. The chain carries TRBV28 and TRBJ1-4, with D unresolved. Germline values: CDR1 MDHEN, CDR2 SYDVKM. V dropped 3 bases and J dropped 5 bases, with 13 bases sitting between them. The CDR3 is made up of 15 amino acids.

The chain joins TRBV9 to TRBJ2-1; D is ambiguous. Germline-derived CDR1 and CDR2 are SGDLS and YYNGEE. The CDR3 has 13 amino acids. V lost 0 bases and J lost 10, with 11 bases in between. CDR3 residues: CASSVAMDREQFF. The DNA for the CDR3 is TGTGCCAGCAGCGTAGCTATGGACCGGGAGCAGTTCTTC.

The chain has TRBV6-5 and TRBJ2-7; D perhaps matches TRBD1 (5 bases). Germline assignment: CDR1 MNHEY and CDR2 SVGAGI. This CDR3 has 15 residues. With 0 bases removed from V and 3 bases from J, the gap between germline ends came to 12 bases. CDR3 in DNA: TGTGCCAGCAGTTACTCATCCAGACAGCTCTACGAGCAGTACTTC. Amino acid sequence: CASSYSSRQLYEQYF.

The V and J genes are TRBV5-1 and TRBJ1-6; 9 nucleotides align to TRBD1. Germline CDR1 reads SGHRS; CDR2 reads YFSETQ. The CDR3 extends over 14 amino acids. J gave up 7 bases and V 4 bases, and 3 bases lay outside the gene matches. CDR3 bases: TGCGCCAGCAGCACTGGGACAGGGAATTCACCCCTCCACTTT. This encodes CASSTGTGNSPLHF.

The chain recombines TRBV10-1 with TRBJ2-1; D might be TRBD1 or TRBD2, each matching 5 bases. CDR3 length: 15 amino acids. The germline V and J ends were trimmed by 6 bases and 7 bases, with 19 bases remaining between them. Germline V gene lookup returns CDR1 WNHNN and CDR2 SYGVQD (reference sequence). The CDR3 region has the DNA TGCGCCAGCAGCCCCGGGACGGGCATTTCGAATGAGCAGTTCTTC. Residues: CASSPGTGISNEQFF.

The chain combines TRBV7-9 with TRBJ1-3; 7 bases map to TRBD1. Trimming cost V 5 bases and J 4 bases; bases outside gene matches: 14. CDR1 SEHNR and CDR2 FQNEAQ come from the germline V gene (reference sequence). CDR3 length: 17 residues. CDR3 sequence: CASSTRQGPSGGNTIYF. The CDR3 DNA reads as TGTGCCAGCAGCACGCGACAGGGCCCCTCGGGGGGAAACACCATATATTTT. The full variable domain, its missing parts supplied by reference TRBV7-9 and TRBJ1-3, is DTGVSQNPRHKITKRGQNVTFRCDPISEHNRLYWYRQTLGQGPEFLTYFQNEAQLEKSRLLSDRFSAERPKGSFSTLEIQRTEQGDSAMYLCASSTRQGPSGGNTIYFGEGSWLTVV.

The gene calls are TRBV19 and TRBJ2-2; D may correspond to TRBD1 or TRBD2 (5 bases each). This CDR3 has 15 amino acids. V was clipped by 1 base and J by 5 bases, with 11 bases between them. Germline CDR1 reads LNHDA; CDR2 reads SQIVND (reference sequence). The CDR3 nucleotides read TGTGCCAGTAGTATAGGGGCTGGGGGTACCGGGGAGCTGTTTTTT. Translated, it gives CASSIGAGGTGELFF. Combining the CDR3 with reference TRBV19 and TRBJ2-2 gives the whole variable domain DGGITQSPKYLFRKEGQNVTLSCEQNLNHDAMYWYRQDPGQGLRLIYYSQIVNDFQKGDIAEGYSVSREKKESFPLTVTSAQKNPTAFYLCASSIGAGGTGELFFGEGSRLTVL.

The chain uses TRBV7-9 and TRBJ1-4; D remains unclear. Trimming took 4 bases from V and 3 from J, leaving 12 bases between them. The CDR3 sequence is 15 residues long. Germline loops: CDR1 SEHNR, CDR2 FQNEAQ (reference sequence). CDR3 sequence: CASSSLGRANEKLFF. CDR3 nucleotides: TGTGCCAGCAGCTCCTTGGGTAGGGCTAATGAAAAACTGTTTTTT.

The chain combines TRBV7-9 with TRBJ2-4; D may be TRBD1 (6 bases). CDR1 and CDR2 (germline): SEHNR, FQNEAQ (reference sequence). The CDR3 sequence is 16 residues long. Between the trimmed V and J ends, which lost 3 bases and 0 bases, there was a span of 12 bases. The CDR3 DNA reads TGTGCCAGCAGCTTGGGGGCAGGTCTAGCCAAAAACATTCAGTACTTC. It yields the protein CASSLGAGLAKNIQYF.

V gene TRBV6-5 combines with J gene TRBJ2-7; D not resolved. This CDR3 comprises 16 residues. Germline-derived CDR1 and CDR2 are MNHEY and SVGAGI. V lost 2 bases and J 4 bases, leaving 18 bases between the germline ends. The CDR3 coding sequence is TGTGCCAGCAGTTACCATTCAAATGGAATTGGGTACGAGCAGTACTTC. This gives the protein CASSYHSNGIGYEQYF.

This sequence joins TRBV6-1 and TRBJ2-5; D is uncertain. V was shortened by 6 bases and J by 5 bases, with 10 bases between the two germline ends. There are 12 residues in the CDR3. Germline-derived CDR1 and CDR2 are MNHNS and SASEGT. CDR3 sequence reads: CASRVLTETQYF. For the CDR3, the DNA is TGTGCCAGCAGGGTTCTGACGGAGACCCAGTACTTC.

The V gene is TRBV30, the J gene TRBJ1-4, with 11 bases aligning to TRBD1. V shed 5 bases and J 7 bases; nucleotides not matched to a gene: 6. The length of the CDR3 is 14 residues. Germline assignment: CDR1 GTSNPN and CDR2 SVGIG (reference sequence). The CDR3 bases are TGTGCCTGGGCTCCGGGACAGGGGGTTGAAAAACTGTTTTTT. Translated, it gives CAWAPGQGVEKLFF.

The rearrangement joins TRBV27 to TRBJ2-7; 12 bases agree with TRBD2. The CDR3 has 14 amino acids. V lost 6 bases to trimming and J lost 4 bases; unmatched junction nucleotides: 4. Germline CDR1 is MNHEY and CDR2 is SMNVEV (reference sequence). For the CDR3, the DNA is TGTGCCAGCAGCACTCTAGCGGGGGGGTACGAGCAGTACTTC. This encodes CASSTLAGGYEQYF.

The chain uses TRBV19 and TRBJ1-5; tentatively, D is TRBD1 (5 bases). Trimming took off 4 bases at V and 4 bases at J, with 17 bases between the two ends. Germline CDR1 is LNHDA and CDR2 is SQIVND (reference sequence). The CDR3 is 16 residues long. CDR3 DNA: TGTGCCAGTAGTACTCGGGACGTCATTGGGAATCAGCCCCAGCATTTT. Protein: CASSTRDVIGNQPQHF.

V gene TRBV9 combines with J gene TRBJ2-3, with D hard to call. CDR1 and CDR2 from the germline V gene are SGDLS and YYNGEE. Trimming removed 4 bases from V and 5 bases from J, with 5 bases in between. The CDR3 runs to 11 residues. The CDR3 spells CASSSGDTQYF. CDR3 nucleotide sequence: TGTGCCAGCAGCTCCGGAGATACGCAGTATTTT.

V and J are TRBV4-1 and TRBJ2-5, with 10 positions matching TRBD1. This CDR3 is 15 amino acids long. Per the germline V gene, CDR1 is MGHRA and CDR2 is YSYEKL. Germline trimming cut 3 bases from V and 11 bases from J; bases unmatched to any gene: 12. CDR3 sequence reads: CASSQVDRGPREQYF. The CDR3 nucleotides read TGCGCCAGCAGCCAGGTAGACAGGGGGCCGAGGGAGCAGTACTTC.

The chain combines TRBV19 with TRBJ2-5; 7 bases are a match to TRBD1. This CDR3 is built from 14 residues. Trimming removed 4 bases from V and 4 bases from J; junction bases left unmatched: 6. Per germline, CDR1 LNHDA and CDR2 SQIVND (reference sequence). The CDR3 here is CASSTNRDRETQYF. The DNA for the CDR3 is TGTGCCAGTAGTACCAACCGGGACAGAGAGACCCAGTACTTC.

V is TRBV6-1 and J is TRBJ2-7; D not resolved. The germline V gene encodes CDR1 MNHNS and CDR2 SASEGT. The ends were cut back, 1 base at V and 7 bases at J, with 14 bases in the middle. The CDR3 has 14 amino acids. As DNA, the CDR3 is TGTGCCAGCAGTGAAGAAGAATCCTTAGGGGAGCAGTACTTC. Its translation is CASSEEESLGEQYF.

V is TRBV11-3 and J is TRBJ1-1; D is unclear. From germline, CDR1 is SGHNT and CDR2 YENEEA. Trimming took 4 bases from V and 4 from J, leaving 13 bases between them. This CDR3 is built from 14 residues. Here the CDR3 reads CASSSRVDGTEAFF. Here the CDR3 DNA reads TGTGCCAGCAGCTCCCGGGTAGATGGCACTGAAGCTTTCTTT.

The chain couples TRBV10-3 to TRBJ1-2; 7 bases are a match to TRBD1. V lost 2 bases to trimming and J lost 8 bases; unmatched junction nucleotides: 5. Germline CDR1 reads ENHRY; CDR2 reads SYGVKD. This CDR3 spans 13 amino acids. Written as DNA, the CDR3 is TGTGCCATCAGTGAGGACAGGGCCGAGGGCTACACCTTC. This codes for CAISEDRAEGYTF.